The subject of this entry is one T cell receptor beta chain. Its antigen is as yet unknown. These data belong to a study of CD4 T cells in relation to SARS-CoV-2 and coronaviruses. Turning to the study itself: After less than 11 days of antigen culture, PBMC TCR beta CDR3s were sequenced. A couple of subjects were Hispanic; patients were seven or eight males and a handful of females. Crossreactive spike epitopes shared across donors were mapped to their HLA restriction.

Repertoires were generated with immunoSEQ multiplex PCR, while TCRdb's copy carries only in-frame clones and drops some. The sample records about 36,000 clones, more than 60% being singletons. From germline, CDR1 is SEHNR and CDR2 FQNEAQ (reference sequence). The CDR3 totals 16 residues. V was cut by 3 bases and J by 3 bases, with 16 bases left in between. The V and J genes are TRBV7-9 and TRBJ2-3; D is undetermined. The TCR was taken from an adult with COVID-19. Sequenced: memory CD4+ T cells from PBMCs, cultured in vitro. The CDR3 sequence is CASSFWMTPATDTQYF. The CDR3, as DNA: TGTGCCAGCAGCTTCTGGATGACACCAGCTACAGATACGCAGTATTTT.